The text below deals with one TCR beta chain. Amplification targeted TCR beta CDR3 regions from RNA transcripts. The HTBI primer set drove a first-round RT-PCR of the TCR CDR3. Each CDR3 protein is one row after TCRdb ran MiXCR on the multiplex PCR reads. Among a few hundred thousand distinct CDR3 sequences listed, 15% to 19% were seen once. Absence of ophthalmopathy progression within 18 months defined stable Graves' hyperthyroidism. This sample is drawn from a study of T cells in Graves' hyperthyroidism and ophthalmopathy. The CDR3 contains 14 residues. Germline V gene data show CDR1 as MDHEN and CDR2 as SYDVKM. V was pared by 9 bases and J by 4 bases, with 4 bases of the junction left unmatched.

The V gene is TRBV28, the J gene TRBJ2-1; 12 bases line up with TRBD1. The receptor comes from a woman younger than 45 with Graves' hyperthyroidism. Sequencing was carried out using blood. The CDR3 loop reads CASGTGGEYNEQFF. The CDR3 nucleotides are TGTGCCAGTGGGACAGGGGGCGAGTACAATGAGCAGTTCTTC.